This T cell receptor beta chain was identified during a study of T-cell reconstitution after alpha-beta-depleted transplantation in children. The library targeted TCRbeta and was prepared with unique molecular identifiers. TCRdb reprocessed the PCR reads via MiXCR and lists one record per CDR3 protein. The repertoire includes 600,000 to 700,000 distinct CDR3 sequences, around a sixth of them detected once, and approximately 1% sits in the top ten. This clonotype was seen many times. An end of the junction differs from the germline gene, which may be a read error. The source material was PBMCs from the stem cell graft donor, sampled from the stem cell graft. This sequence originates from a human donor who donated a stem cell graft to a child with acute myeloid leukemia.

CDR3 DNA sequence: TGCGCCAGCAGCTCTGGAAACACCATATATTTT. As protein: CASSSGNTIYF. This rearrangement joins TRBV12-3 or TRBV12-4 to TRBJ1-3; D is uncertain. CDR3 length equals 11 residues.